Listed below are T cell receptor beta chains from one sample, sequenced in a study of blood T cell repertoires in COVID-19. Sequencing used immunoSEQ multiplex PCR; TCRdb keeps in-frame clones, though not all of them. Found here are about 370,000 clones, approximately 92% of them singletons; the top ten hold roughly 1%. The source material was PBMCs or T cells enriched from blood (not recorded which). The receptors shown here come from a man younger than 35 who had recovered from COVID-19. Each CDR3 is given with its conserved first and last residue. The D gene is left open where the match is weak. Size is omitted from some rows. Given values are once, few, many or a class for expanded clones.

j_gene	abundance	d_gene	v_gene	CDR3nt	CDR3aa
TRBJ2-2	NA	NA	TRBV19	TGTGCCAGTAGTATAGTCGCGGGACGGGACACCGGGGAGCTGTTTTTT	CASSIVAGRDTGELFF
TRBJ1-1	NA	TRBD1	TRBV18	TGTGCCAGCTCACCGCAGGGACAGACTGTGACTGAAGCTTTCTTT	CASSPQGQTVTEAFF
TRBJ2-2	NA	TRBD2	TRBV9	TGTGCCAGCAGCGCGACTAGCGGGGTGGTCGGGGAGCTGTTTTTT	CASSATSGVVGELFF
TRBJ2-7	NA	TRBD2	TRBV4-2	TGTGCCAGCAGCCAAACCGGGACTAGCGGGGAAGAGCAGTACTTC	CASSQTGTSGEEQYF
TRBJ1-2	NA	NA	TRBV5-6	TGTGCCAGCAGCTTGACAGTTTATGGCTACACCTTC	CASSLTVYGYTF
TRBJ1-2	NA	TRBD1	TRBV3-1/TRBV3-2	TGTGCCAGCAGTCCCGCGGGACAGGTACGGGTCGGCTACACCTTC	CASSPAGQVRVGYTF
TRBJ1-1	NA	TRBD1	TRBV13	TGTGCCAGCAGCCGGGACAGGGGCGGGACTGAAGCTTTCTTT	CASSRDRGGTEAFF
TRBJ2-2	NA	NA	TRBV7-3	TGTGCCAGCAGCTTATGGTCTAGTAACACCGGGGAGCTGTTTTTT	CASSLWSSNTGELFF
TRBJ2-1	NA	NA	TRBV9	TGTGCCAGCAGCCCGACCTGGAGGCCTAACGGTTACAATGAGCAGTTCTTC	CASSPTWRPNGYNEQFF
TRBJ2-1	NA	NA	TRBV11-2	TGTGCCAGCCGACAGTACAATGAGCAGTTCTTC	CASRQYNEQFF
TRBJ2-4	NA	TRBD2	TRBV29-1	TGCAGCGTTGTGGCGACTAGCTCGAACATTCAGTACTTC	CSVVATSSNIQYF
TRBJ2-2	NA	NA	TRBV7-2	TGTGCCAGCAGCCAGGCTGGGTGGTCCGGGGAGCTGTTTTTT	CASSQAGWSGELFF
TRBJ1-3	once	NA	TRBV10-2	TGCGCCAGCAGTGCACCCCGAGGAGCTGGAAACACCATATATTTT	CASSAPRGAGNTIYF
TRBJ1-4	NA	TRBD1	TRBV7-8	TGTGCCAGCAGCCCAAGGACAGGGCTATTAACAACTAATGAAAAACTGTTTTTT	CASSPRTGLLTTNEKLFF
TRBJ1-1	NA	NA	TRBV18	TGTGCCAGCTCACCACAGGGGGAACACACTGAAGCTTTCTTT	CASSPQGEHTEAFF
TRBJ2-5	NA	NA	TRBV7-9	TGTGCCAGCAGCTTTGGTCGGGACTTAGAGACCCAGTACTTC	CASSFGRDLETQYF
TRBJ1-1	NA	NA	TRBV6-5	TGTGCCAGCACTCCGGTCCCCAGGGCTGACACTGAAGCTTTCTTT	CASTPVPRADTEAFF
TRBJ2-2	NA	NA	TRBV3-1/TRBV3-2	TGTGCCAGCAGCCAAATCGGGGTAGGGATCACCGGGGAGCTGTTTTTT	CASSQIGVGITGELFF
TRBJ2-2	NA	NA	TRBV24-1	TGTGCCACCAGTGACGCCCGAACAGGGAACACCGGGGAGCTGTTTTTT	CATSDARTGNTGELFF
TRBJ2-2	NA	NA	TRBV6-5	TGTGCCAGCAGTTACGGGGGACACTACACCGGGGAGCTGTTTTTT	CASSYGGHYTGELFF
TRBJ1-5	NA	TRBD1	TRBV28	TGTGCCAGCAGCCCTAATAACAGGGGGCATCAGCCCCAGCATTTT	CASSPNNRGHQPQHF
TRBJ1-2	NA	NA	TRBV5-1	TGCGCCAGCCGAGAGGACAATTCAAACTATGGCTACACCTTC	CASREDNSNYGYTF
TRBJ1-1	NA	NA	TRBV7-9	TGTGCCAGCAGCTTGGTTGAGGGTGAAGCTTTCTTT	CASSLVEGEAFF
TRBJ1-2	NA	NA	TRBV9	TGTGCCAGCAGCGCCCGAGGGGGGGCCTATGGCTACACCTTC	CASSARGGAYGYTF
TRBJ2-1	NA	NA	TRBV3-1/TRBV3-2	TGTGCCAGCAGCCACGCTCTAGCGTATAAGTTCTTC	CASSHALAYKFF
TRBJ1-5	NA	TRBD1	TRBV5-6	TGTGCCAGCAGCTACAGGGGCCTAAACAATCAGCCCCAGCATTTT	CASSYRGLNNQPQHF
TRBJ2-1	few	TRBD2	TRBV28	TGTGCCAGCATTTTGACTAGCGGTTACAATGAGCAGTTCTTC	CASILTSGYNEQFF
TRBJ2-2	NA	TRBD1	TRBV9	TGTGCCAGCAGCACACAGGGGGCCCGGAGGACCGGGGAGCTGTTTTTT	CASSTQGARRTGELFF
TRBJ1-5	NA	TRBD1	TRBV6-5	TGTGCCAGCGGACAACAGGGGGCGGAAGAGCCCCAGCATTTT	CASGQQGAEEPQHF
TRBJ1-5	NA	NA	TRBV5-6	TGTGCCAGCAGCTTCGGAGGGCTTTATAGCAATCAGCCCCAGCATTTT	CASSFGGLYSNQPQHF
TRBJ2-7	NA	TRBD1	TRBV2	TGTGCCAGCAGTGCGGACAGGCGAGGCTACGAGCAGTACTTC	CASSADRRGYEQYF
TRBJ2-7	NA	NA	TRBV27	TGTGCCAGCAGTGTGCCAGGGGGGAGCCCCTACGAGCAGTACTTC	CASSVPGGSPYEQYF
TRBJ2-7	NA	NA	TRBV6-5	TGTGCCAGCAGTTACAGCAGGGATTACGAGCAGTACTTC	CASSYSRDYEQYF
TRBJ1-2	NA	NA	TRBV25-1	TGTGCCAGCAGTGAATGGGGGCCTAACTATGGCTACACCTTC	CASSEWGPNYGYTF
TRBJ2-1	NA	TRBD2	TRBV12-5	TGTGCTAGTGTGTCTAGCGGGGGGGGAAATGAGCAGTTCTTC	CASVSSGGGNEQFF
TRBJ1-1	NA	NA	TRBV12-3/TRBV12-4	TGTGCCAGCAGCCGGTTGAACACTGAAGCTTTCTTT	CASSRLNTEAFF
TRBJ2-7	NA	NA	TRBV4-1	TGCGCCAGCAGCCAACGGACAGACTACGAGCAGTACTTC	CASSQRTDYEQYF
TRBJ2-1	once	TRBD2	TRBV4-2	TGTGCCAGCAGCCAAGATCCCAGCGGGAGAGGGAATGAGCAGTTCTTC	CASSQDPSGRGNEQFF
TRBJ2-2	NA	NA	TRBV5-3	TGTGCCAGATCTAGTGCCCAGGGGAGCACCGGGGAGCTGTTTTTT	CARSSAQGSTGELFF
TRBJ2-7	NA	TRBD1	TRBV14	TGTGCCAGCAGCCAAGATCTTGTGACAGGGCTATCCTACGAGCAGTACTTC	CASSQDLVTGLSYEQYF
TRBJ2-5	NA	NA	TRBV5-8	TGTGCCAGCAGCCGAACAGGGTACCAAGAGACCCAGTACTTC	CASSRTGYQETQYF
TRBJ2-5	NA	TRBD1	TRBV5-1	TGCGCCAGCAGCCCAGACAGGGGGCGAGAGACCCAGTACTTC	CASSPDRGRETQYF
TRBJ1-1	once	NA	TRBV7-9	TGTGCCAGCAGCTTAGCGGGGGCCCCGATGAACACTGAAGCTTTCTTT	CASSLAGAPMNTEAFF